This T cell receptor (beta chain) was identified in a study of cytomegalovirus exposure and HLA in healthy donors. Findings and limits, study-wide: The authors later found TCR association rates varying by HLA locus, with DRB1 most and HLA-C fewest. In vitro checks showed that a few CMV-associated chains really do target CMV antigens.

This clone has only a few counts. Antigen unknown. Primers included in the PCR were 60 Vbeta and 13 Jbeta primers. Produced via immunoSEQ multiplex PCR; TCRdb's table is partial and in-frame only. The sample has about 150,000 clones, approximately 70% seen once. Sequencing was performed on PBMCs. This clonotype originated in a woman aged 55-69 years in good health and CMV-seropositive.

This chain's CDR3 is CASNLYGNQPQHF. The CDR3 DNA is TGTGCCAGCAACTTGTACGGCAATCAGCCCCAGCATTTT. V gene TRBV2 combines with J gene TRBJ1-5; no reliable D call. Trimming took 7 bases from V and 2 from J, leaving 9 bases between them. The CDR3 spans 13 residues. The V gene's germline CDR1 is SNHLY and CDR2 FYNNEI. Looking up the rest from reference TRBV2 and TRBJ1-5 gives the full variable domain: EPEVTQTPSHQVTQMGQEVILRCVPISNHLYFYWYRQILGQKVEFLVSFYNNEISEKSEIFDDQFSVERPDGSNFTLKIRSTKLEDSAMYFCASNLYGNQPQHFGDGTRLSIL.